This T cell receptor beta chain was found in a study of response to subunit inactivated influenza vaccine. V lost 3 bases to trimming and J lost 6 bases; unmatched junction nucleotides: 5. This CDR3 contains 15 residues. CDR1 and CDR2 from the germline V gene are LGHNA and YNFKEQ. Each CDR3 protein is one row after TCRdb ran MiXCR on the RT-PCR reads. The profile shows about 540,000 distinct CDR3 sequences, 20% to 25% of them singletons. These same data were also listed under a study on T cells expressing NK-cell markers. Per that study: For TCR beta, cDNA was produced by 5'RACE template switching with UMIs. Top CD8+ clonotypes included the dominant CD3+CD56+NKG2C+ clonotypes in 5 or 6 donors.

Material: CD4+ T cells sorted from PBMCs, obtained 12 days after vaccination. This receptor was obtained from a man in his fifties who received an inactivated influenza vaccine. The rearrangement uses TRBV4-2 and TRBJ2-2, with 9 bases matching TRBD2. In nucleotides, the CDR3 is TGTGCCAGCAGCCACGAGACTAGCGGCCCCGGGGAGCTGTTTTTT. Its protein product is CASSHETSGPGELFF.